These 26 T cell receptor beta chains share one sample of origin, sequenced in a study of blood T cell repertoires in COVID-19. Some clones are missing from TCRdb's copy, which holds only in-frame ones; the method was immunoSEQ multiplex PCR. This sample has 300,000 to 400,000 clones, with roughly 90% found just once. Sequenced sample: PBMCs or T cells enriched from blood (not recorded which). These receptors came from a woman in her 30s with acute COVID-19.

The J gene is TRBJ2-5, the V gene TRBV6-1, with a possible D match to TRBD2 (6 bases). Germline V gene data show CDR1 as MNHNS and CDR2 as SASEGT. Trimming removed 0 bases from V and 5 bases from J, with 10 bases in between. The length of the CDR3 is 14 residues. CDR3 protein: CASSEAGGRETQYF. Written as DNA, the CDR3 is TGTGCCAGCAGTGAAGCGGGAGGACGGGAGACCCAGTACTTC.

The rearrangement links TRBV19 to TRBJ2-7; 9 bases are a match to TRBD2. The CDR3 is 13 residues long. Germline V gene lookup returns CDR1 LNHDA and CDR2 SQIVND (reference sequence). V gave up 5 bases and J gave up 5 bases; unmatched junction bases: 4. The CDR3 DNA sequence: TGTGCCAGTAGTCCGACTAGCGGCAACGAGCAGTACTTC. Translated, it gives CASSPTSGNEQYF.

The chain is built from TRBV7-3 and TRBJ1-1; D possibly corresponds to TRBD1 (5 bases). V was trimmed by 5 bases and J by 3 bases, leaving 13 bases between them. In germline, CDR1 is SGHTA, CDR2 FQGTGA. This CDR3 has 14 amino acids. As DNA, the CDR3 is TGTGCCAGCAGCCAACCCGGGGGTTACACTGAAGCTTTCTTT. Protein: CASSQPGGYTEAFF.

The CDR3 DNA is TGTGCCACGGGGCCGAGGACAGCTCGACCCGGGGAGCTGTTTTTT. As protein: CATGPRTARPGELFF. V and J are TRBV24-1 and TRBJ2-2; D possibly corresponds to TRBD1 (6 bases). The CDR3 totals 15 residues. Germline CDR1 is KGHDR and CDR2 is SFDVKD. The V gene lost 10 bases and the J gene lost 6 bases, with 20 bases spanning the gap.

The chain couples TRBV27 to TRBJ2-7; no definite D call. CDR3 length equals 13 residues. The germline V gene encodes CDR1 MNHEY and CDR2 SMNVEV (reference sequence). Trimming cost V 8 bases and J 3 bases, with 14 bases left between them. Written as DNA, the CDR3 is TGTGCCAGCCGGAACCGAGGTTACTACGAGCAGTACTTC. Amino acids: CASRNRGYYEQYF.

The chain links TRBV6-1 to TRBJ2-1; 7 positions agree with TRBD2. Trimming at V came to 3 bases and at J to 9 bases, leaving 8 bases not matched to a gene. CDR3 size: 14 residues. Germline CDR1 MNHNS, CDR2 SASEGT. The CDR3 coding sequence is TGTGCCAGCAGTGATGGGGGATGGGGGGGTGAGCAGTTCTTC. It is translated as CASSDGGWGGEQFF.

CDR3 DNA: TGTGCCAGCAGCCCTTCGTGGCGGAGCCAAGAGACCCAGTACTTC. Translated: CASSPSWRSQETQYF. The J gene is TRBJ2-5, the V gene TRBV7-2; D remains unclear. From germline, CDR1 is SGHTA and CDR2 FQGNSA. This CDR3 region has 15 residues. The ends were cut back, 5 bases at V and 1 base at J, with 14 bases in the middle.

The rearrangement joins TRBV6-5 to TRBJ1-1, with unresolved D. Germline-derived CDR1 and CDR2 are MNHEY and SVGAGI. CDR3 length: 13 residues. Trimming stripped 6 bases from V and 4 bases from J, with 12 bases between. The CDR3 spells CASSAKAATEAFF. The CDR3 nucleotides read TGTGCCAGCAGCGCCAAGGCGGCCACTGAAGCTTTCTTT.

CDR3 DNA: TGTGCCAGCAGCCGGACAGGCCTGACGTTGGACATTCAGTACTTC. Its translation is CASSRTGLTLDIQYF. V usage is TRBV5-6 and J usage is TRBJ2-4, with TRBD1 matching 7 bases. V lost 4 bases and J lost 8; bases outside the gene matches: 12. This CDR3 spans 15 amino acids. Germline-derived CDR1 and CDR2 are SGHDT and YYEEEE.

This clone was counted a single time. This chain joins TRBV6-5 and TRBJ1-2, with TRBD1 identical over 7 bases. The germline gives CDR1 MNHEY, CDR2 SVGAGI. This CDR3 has 14 residues. J was trimmed by 8 bases and V by 2 bases; bases with no gene match: 8. In DNA form, the CDR3 reads TGTGCCAGCAGTTACACGACAGGGACGAAAGGCTACACCTTC. Its translation is CASSYTTGTKGYTF.

The chain links TRBV25-1 to TRBJ1-4, with 10 bases aligning to TRBD1. Germline V gene data show CDR1 as MGHDK and CDR2 as SYGVNS. This CDR3 has 16 residues. V lost 1 base to trimming and J lost 7 bases; unmatched junction nucleotides: 6. CDR3 loop: CASSESEGQGSEKLFF. DNA of the CDR3: TGTGCCAGCAGTGAATCGGAGGGACAGGGGAGTGAAAAACTGTTTTTT.

The chain couples TRBV2 to TRBJ1-5; weak D call: TRBD1 (5 bases). The germline V gene has CDR1 SNHLY and CDR2 FYNNEI. The length of the CDR3 is 15 residues. Deletions cut 10 bases from V and 6 bases from J, with 22 bases between. CDR3 amino acids: CATTQLGGAGQPQHF. CDR3 coding DNA: TGTGCCACCACACAGTTGGGAGGGGCCGGTCAGCCCCAGCATTTT.

The chain recombines TRBV3-1 (or the pseudogene TRBV3-2) with TRBJ2-3; D is undetermined. V dropped 3 bases and J dropped 0 bases, with 7 bases sitting between them. The length of the CDR3 is 14 residues. Per germline, CDR1 LGHDT and CDR2 YNNKEL (reference sequence). In DNA, the CDR3 is TGTGCCAGCAGCCAGTCCCGGAGCACAGATACGCAGTATTTT. Its protein is CASSQSRSTDTQYF.

As for this clone: The same CDR3 also results from other DNA sequences found in this sample. The chain links TRBV5-1 to TRBJ2-5; TRBD2 agrees at 9 bases. CDR3 length equals 15 residues. V shed 2 bases and J 5 bases; nucleotides not matched to a gene: 7. Germline V lookup: CDR1 SGHRS, CDR2 YFSETQ. The CDR3 DNA reads TGCGCCAGCAGCTTAGGCGGGGGGGCTGGGGAGACCCAGTACTTC. Amino acids: CASSLGGGAGETQYF. Looking up the rest from reference TRBV5-1 and TRBJ2-5 gives the full variable domain: KAGVTQTPRYLIKTRGQQVTLSCSPISGHRSVSWYQQTPGQGLQFLFEYFSETQRNKGNFPGRFSGRQFSNSRSEMNVSTLELGDSALYLCASSLGGGAGETQYFGPGTRLLVL.

The V and J genes are TRBV7-9 and TRBJ2-7; 10 nucleotides agree with TRBD2. V was clipped by 7 bases and J by 4 bases; unmatched bases: 4. Per the germline V gene, CDR1 is SEHNR and CDR2 is FQNEAQ (reference sequence). CDR3 length: 13 residues. CDR3 in DNA: TGTGCCAGCACCAATAGCGGGGGGTACGAGCAGTACTTC. It codes for CASTNSGGYEQYF.

The rearrangement joins TRBV2 to TRBJ1-3, with TRBD1 identical over 8 bases. CDR3 size: 14 residues. The germline gives CDR1 SNHLY, CDR2 FYNNEI. After removal of 6 bases from V and 2 bases from J, the junction contained 3 bases not matched to a gene. In DNA form, the CDR3 reads TGTGCCAGCAGAGCGGACAGGGCTGGAAACACCATATATTTT. Encoded protein: CASRADRAGNTIYF.

This chain uses TRBV3-1 (or the pseudogene TRBV3-2) with TRBJ2-1, with 9 bases matching TRBD1. The CDR3 is 17 residues long. J lost 3 bases, V lost 3 bases, and 9 bases had no gene match. From germline, CDR1 is LGHDT and CDR2 YNNKEL (reference sequence). The CDR3 nucleotides read TGTGCCAGCAGCCAGTCCCGGGACAGGGAACACTACAATGAGCAGTTCTTC. Its translation: CASSQSRDREHYNEQFF.

Here the CDR3 reads CASSLGPVETQYF. CDR3 nucleotides: TGTGCCAGCAGCTTAGGGCCAGTAGAGACCCAGTACTTC. J is TRBJ2-5 and V is TRBV7-2; D uncertain. Germline-derived CDR1 and CDR2 are SGHTA and FQGNSA. There are 13 residues in the CDR3. Trimming left V 1 base short and J 4 bases short, with 7 bases between.

The chain combines TRBV10-3 with TRBJ2-2, with a possible D match to TRBD1 (6 bases). Germline V CDR1 and CDR2: ENHRY, SYGVKD. The CDR3 contains 15 residues. The V end was cut by 10 bases, the J end by 0 bases, with 15 bases between. The CDR3 DNA reads TGTGCCACCTGCCCACGGACAGCGAACACCGGGGAGCTGTTTTTT. Protein sequence: CATCPRTANTGELFF.

The rearrangement joins TRBV10-3 to TRBJ1-5; D may be TRBD1 (5 bases). Germline CDR1 ENHRY, CDR2 SYGVKD. V lost 0 bases to trimming and J lost 0 bases, with 6 bases between them. The CDR3 extends over 15 amino acids. The DNA of the CDR3 is TGTGCCATCAGTGAGTCTGGGGCTAGCAATCAGCCCCAGCATTTT. Its translation: CAISESGASNQPQHF.

This chain uses TRBV6-5 with TRBJ1-4; D perhaps matches TRBD1 (6 bases). Germline values: CDR1 MNHEY, CDR2 SVGAGI. The germline V and J ends were trimmed by 5 bases and 11 bases, with 9 bases remaining between them. This CDR3 has 11 amino acids. CDR3 amino acids: CASSPGVKLFF. The CDR3 DNA follows: TGTGCCAGCAGTCCAGGGGTGAAACTGTTTTTT.

The table lists this clone with a few counts. The genes are TRBV5-8 and TRBJ1-5; D unresolved. The CDR3 sequence is 15 residues long. Looked up from germline, CDR1 is SGHTS and CDR2 is YDEGEE. Between the trimmed V and J ends, which lost 0 bases and 4 bases, there was a span of 11 bases. CDR3 in amino acids: CASSLAGRRNQPQHF. For the CDR3, the DNA is TGTGCCAGCAGCTTGGCAGGACGGAGGAATCAGCCCCAGCATTTT.

The rearrangement joins TRBV9 to TRBJ1-2; 10 bases are a match to TRBD1. The V gene's germline CDR1 is SGDLS and CDR2 YYNGEE. V lost 0 bases and J lost 4; bases outside the gene matches: 3. CDR3 length: 15 residues. Here the CDR3 DNA reads TGTGCCAGCAGCGTAGGGACAGGGGGGATCTATGGCTACACCTTC. Translating it yields CASSVGTGGIYGYTF.

This clone was picked up one time. This chain connects TRBV7-3 to TRBJ2-3, with a tentative D call TRBD2 (5 bases). The CDR3 is 14 amino acids. V was pared by 2 bases and J by 8 bases, with 14 bases between. CDR1 and CDR2 from the germline V gene are SGHTA and FQGTGA. The CDR3: CASSLGQAGGTQYF. The CDR3 DNA reads as TGTGCCAGCAGCTTAGGGCAAGCAGGAGGTACGCAGTATTTT.

The rearrangement links TRBV30 to TRBJ1-6; D might be TRBD1 (6 bases). Trimming took off 8 bases at V and 2 bases at J, with 19 bases between the two ends. CDR1 and CDR2 (germline): GTSNPN, SVGIG (reference sequence). The CDR3 loop spans 16 amino acids. CDR3 region: CAASTRGGPYNSPLHF. In DNA, the CDR3 is TGTGCCGCCTCCACACGCGGGGGCCCCTATAATTCACCCCTCCACTTT.

The V and J genes are TRBV7-2 and TRBJ1-3; D is unresolved. CDR1 and CDR2 from the germline V gene are SGHTA and FQGNSA. CDR3 length: 15 amino acids. Trimming cost V 2 bases and J 6 bases, with 14 bases left between them. In nucleotides, the CDR3 is TGTGCCAGCAGCTTATATACGGGGAATGTAAACACCATATATTTT. Its translation: CASSLYTGNVNTIYF.